These T cell receptor beta chains were read from a single sample in a study of cytomegalovirus exposure and HLA in healthy donors. The data were produced by immunoSEQ multiplex PCR, yet TCRdb's version contains in-frame clones alone and is incomplete. Found here are 180,000 or so clones, 76% of them singletons; the top ten hold around 1.6%. The source material was PBMCs. The source of these receptors is a man in his late teens or twenties in good health and CMV-seronegative. Each CDR3 is given with its conserved first and last residue. Fields, in order: V gene, clone size, J gene, D gene, CDR3 DNA, CDR3 protein. A D gene is named only where the DNA matches it firmly. Clone size appears in some rows only: once, few, many, or a class for an expanded clone.

TRBV2,-,TRBJ2-1,TRBD2,TGTGCCAGCGGGGGCGGGGGGACTGCCAATGAGCAGTTCTTC,CASGGGGTANEQFF
TRBV28,-,TRBJ2-7,TRBD1,TGTGGCTGGGCTCCGACAGGGGGAGTACACGAGCAGTACTTC,CGWAPTGGVHEQYF
TRBV27,-,TRBJ1-5,-,TGTGCCAGCAGTTTAAGGGCAGGGCCTGGGAATCAGCCCCAGCATTTT,CASSLRAGPGNQPQHF
TRBV7-9,-,TRBJ2-7,-,TGTTCCAGCAGCTTAGGTAGACAGGATTTCTACGAGCAGTACTTC,CSSSLGRQDFYEQYF
TRBV7-9,once,TRBJ2-3,-,TGTGCCAGCATGGAGGCAGATACGCAGTATTTT,CASMEADTQYF
TRBV5-1,-,TRBJ2-5,-,TGCGCCAGCTTTCCCGGACAATACCAAGAGACCCAGTACTTC,CASFPGQYQETQYF
TRBV19,-,TRBJ1-1,TRBD1,TGTGCCAGTAGTATCGCGGGACAGCAGAACACTGAAGCTTTCTTT,CASSIAGQQNTEAFF
TRBV4-2,-,TRBJ2-7,-,TGTGCCAGCAGCCAAGAGACGGGAAGTCCCTACGAGCAGTACTTC,CASSQETGSPYEQYF
TRBV6-5,-,TRBJ2-7,-,TGTGCCAGCAGTTACAGCAGACTCTCTGAGCAGTACTTC,CASSYSRLSEQYF
TRBV7-2,-,TRBJ2-3,-,TGTGCCAGCAGCCTGATTCGGGATACGCGGTATTTT,CASSLIRDTRYF
TRBV2,-,TRBJ2-5,-,TGTGCCAGCAGTGGGATGCGGGAGACCCAGTACTTC,CASSGMRETQYF
TRBV7-9,-,TRBJ2-7,TRBD2,TGTGCCAGCAGCGCGCTAGCGGATTACTACGAGCAGTACTTC,CASSALADYYEQYF
TRBV30,-,TRBJ1-1,-,TGTGCCTGGAGAAGGAGCTGTGAAGCTTTCTTT,CAWRRSCEAFF
TRBV6-4,-,TRBJ1-1,TRBD1,TGTGCCAGCAGTGGCCGGACAGGTGAAGCTTTCTTT,CASSGRTGEAFF
TRBV10-2,-,TRBJ2-2,-,TGCGCCAGCAGTGAAACTACCGGGGAGCTGTTTTTT,CASSETTGELFF
TRBV27,once,TRBJ1-5,-,TGTGCCAGCAGTAAATTCCCTCTTTTGAGCAATCAGCCCCAGCATTTT,CASSKFPLLSNQPQHF
TRBV5-8,-,TRBJ2-7,TRBD1,TGTGCCAGCAGGACAGGGTCGATCTACGAGCAGTACTTC,CASRTGSIYEQYF
TRBV27,once,TRBJ1-4,-,TGTGCCAGCAGTTTCGTTGGGTTCGGGAATGAAAAACTGTTTTTT,CASSFVGFGNEKLFF
TRBV4-1,-,TRBJ2-5,-,TGCGCCAGCAGCCAAGACTCTGGGGGGTCGGGGGCCCAGTACTTC,CASSQDSGGSGAQYF
TRBV11-3,-,TRBJ2-3,TRBD2,TGTGCCAGCAGCCCCACTAGCGGGAAAACAGATACGCAGTATTTT,CASSPTSGKTDTQYF
TRBV5-1,-,TRBJ2-3,TRBD2,TGCGCCAGCAGCTTGGAGCCTAGCGGGGGGCGAATGGGCACAGATACGCAGTATTTT,CASSLEPSGGRMGTDTQYF
TRBV7-2,-,TRBJ2-7,TRBD1,TGTGCCAGCAGCTCGTCGGGACAGCCAGCCTACGAGCAGTACTTC,CASSSSGQPAYEQYF
TRBV7-9,-,TRBJ1-2,TRBD1,TGTGCCAGCAGCTTGGCCAGACAGGGAATCTACACCTTC,CASSLARQGIYTF
TRBV9,-,TRBJ1-6,-,TGTGCCAGCAGCGCAGGGTCTAATTCACCCCTCCACTTT,CASSAGSNSPLHF
TRBV7-2,few,TRBJ2-2,-,TGTGCCAGCAGCTTGAAGGGGCACAGGCCGAACACCGGGGAGCTGTTTTTT,CASSLKGHRPNTGELFF
TRBV29-1,-,TRBJ2-3,-,TGCAGCGCCGCAGGGAAATACACAGATACGCAGTATTTT,CSAAGKYTDTQYF
TRBV5-1,-,TRBJ1-6,-,TGCGCCAGCAGAGCTGAGGGTCCCCTCCACTTT,CASRAEGPLHF
TRBV27,-,TRBJ2-2,-,TGTGCCAGCAGCGTCGGGGTATCGGCCGGGGAGCTGTTTTTT,CASSVGVSAGELFF
TRBV7-2,once,TRBJ2-3,-,TGTGCCAGCAGCTTAATGAGGGCCCCCGGGTCAGATACGCAGTATTTT,CASSLMRAPGSDTQYF
TRBV5-1,-,TRBJ1-2,TRBD1,TGCGCCAGCAGCTCGCAGGACAGGGTGTTGTCGGGCTACACCTTC,CASSSQDRVLSGYTF
TRBV15,-,TRBJ1-1,TRBD1,TGTGCCACCAGCAATGACAGGGCCCTGAACACTGAAGCTTTCTTT,CATSNDRALNTEAFF
TRBV7-8,-,TRBJ2-7,TRBD2,TGTGCCAGCCGGAAGCGGGGGGACTCCTACGAGCAGTACTTC,CASRKRGDSYEQYF
TRBV30,-,TRBJ2-6,-,TGTGCCTGGAGTGTATCCCGGACACCGCAGTTGTCTGGGGCCAACGTCCTGACTTTC,CAWSVSRTPQLSGANVLTF
TRBV30,-,TRBJ1-5,TRBD1,TGTGCCTGGAGTGTACAGGGGGCCCCAAATCAGCCCCAGCATTTT,CAWSVQGAPNQPQHF
TRBV10-3,-,TRBJ2-1,-,TGTGCCATCAATAGCGGCAGGGGGTCCGAGGCTGAGCAGTTCTTC,CAINSGRGSEAEQFF
TRBV5-6,few,TRBJ2-3,-,TGTGCCAGCAGCTCGGGGGGCACAGATACGCAGTATTTT,CASSSGGTDTQYF
TRBV7-9,-,TRBJ2-1,TRBD2,TGTGCCAGCAGCCTCCGGACTAGCGGGACCTACAATGAGCAGTTCTTC,CASSLRTSGTYNEQFF
TRBV19,-,TRBJ1-5,-,TGTGCCAGTAGCCCTCGACAGACTAATCAGCCCCAGCATTTT,CASSPRQTNQPQHF
TRBV30,once,TRBJ1-3,-,TGTGCCTGGAGTGTAAGGAGGGGACCGGGAAACACCATATATTTT,CAWSVRRGPGNTIYF
TRBV7-3,-,TRBJ1-2,-,TGTGCCAGCAGCTTAGGTGGGGAGGGAGGGGATGGCTACACCTTC,CASSLGGEGGDGYTF
TRBV28,-,TRBJ2-2,-,TGTGCCAGCATCCCCTCGGACAGTTCCGGGGAGCTGTTTTTT,CASIPSDSSGELFF
TRBV19,few,TRBJ2-5,-,TGTGCCAGTAACCCATACCGAGGAGAGACCCAGTACTTC,CASNPYRGETQYF
TRBV28,few,TRBJ2-7,-,TGTGCCAGCAGTTCAGACAGCTCCTACGAGCAGTACTTC,CASSSDSSYEQYF
TRBV6-6,-,TRBJ1-1,TRBD1,TGTGCCAGCAGAAAGGGACAGCTGAACACTGAAGCTTTCTTT,CASRKGQLNTEAFF
TRBV28,few,TRBJ1-4,-,TGTGCCAGCAGTGACATAATTGAAAAACTGTTTTTT,CASSDIIEKLFF
TRBV7-9,-,TRBJ1-1,-,TGTGCCAGCAGCTTAAGCAGGGACACTGAAGCTTTCTTT,CASSLSRDTEAFF
TRBV5-6,-,TRBJ2-7,TRBD2,TGTGCCAGCAGCCGAGGCGGGGGGGCGTACGAGCAGTACTTC,CASSRGGGAYEQYF
TRBV7-2,-,TRBJ1-5,TRBD1,TGTGCCAGCAGCTTCGGACAGGGGGCCTTCAATCAGCCCCAGCATTTT,CASSFGQGAFNQPQHF
TRBV13,-,TRBJ2-1,TRBD2,TGTGCCAGCAGCCCCGGACTAGAGCTGTACAATGAGCAGTTCTTC,CASSPGLELYNEQFF
TRBV28,-,TRBJ1-2,-,TGTGCCAGCAGTTTATCACAGCCTAACTATGGCTACACCTTC,CASSLSQPNYGYTF
TRBV5-4,few,TRBJ1-1,TRBD1,TGTGCCAGCAGCTACCGGGACAGCTTAACTGAAGCTTTCTTT,CASSYRDSLTEAFF
TRBV19,few,TRBJ1-2,TRBD1,TGTGCCAGTAGTAGAGACAGGGTCTATGGCTACACCTTC,CASSRDRVYGYTF
TRBV18,-,TRBJ2-3,-,TGTGCCAGCTCACCATTAGTCCTCAGGGTCGATACGCAGTATTTT,CASSPLVLRVDTQYF
TRBV30,-,TRBJ1-1,-,TGTGCCTCCATACGGGGGTTAAACACTGAAGCTTTCTTT,CASIRGLNTEAFF
TRBV5-1,-,TRBJ2-2,TRBD1,TGCGCCAGCAGCTCGCTGACAGGGGGCGGCGGGGAGCTGTTTTTT,CASSSLTGGGGELFF
TRBV19,-,TRBJ1-2,-,TGTGCCAGTAGTATAGGACAATCGCCGGGGGGCTACACCTTC,CASSIGQSPGGYTF
TRBV18,-,TRBJ2-2,TRBD1,TGTGCCAGCTCACCACCGGCAGGGGGCAGGACCGGGGAGCTGTTTTTT,CASSPPAGGRTGELFF